The 18 T cell receptor beta chains below come from one sample, sequenced in a study of blood T cell repertoires in COVID-19. Sequencing was performed with immunoSEQ multiplex PCR; in TCRdb, only in-frame clones are kept and a portion is missing. In the table there are roughly 200,000 clones, around 80% of which are singletons. Sequenced sample: peripheral blood. All receptors come from an older man with active or convalescent COVID-19.

The genes are TRBV5-1 and TRBJ1-1; unclear D gene. The CDR3 has 14 amino acids. The V gene lost 2 bases and the J gene lost 7 bases, with 15 bases spanning the gap. The germline gives CDR1 SGHRS, CDR2 YFSETQ. CDR3 sequence reads: CASSFDGSGSEAFF. In DNA form, the CDR3 reads TGCGCCAGCAGCTTCGATGGGAGCGGGAGTGAAGCTTTCTTT.

V usage is TRBV7-3 and J usage is TRBJ2-5, with a possible D match to TRBD2 (7 bases). V was clipped by 3 bases and J by 4 bases, with 12 bases between them. The CDR3 contains 14 residues. Looked up from germline, CDR1 is SGHTA and CDR2 is FQGTGA. CDR3: CASSFGGPTETQYF. The DNA for the CDR3 is TGTGCCAGCAGCTTCGGGGGGCCCACAGAGACCCAGTACTTC.

The genes are TRBV19 and TRBJ1-5, with D unclear. The CDR3 extends over 14 amino acids. V lost 5 bases and J 1 base, leaving 9 bases between the germline ends. CDR1 is LNHDA and CDR2 is SQIVND in the germline V gene (reference sequence). CDR3 in DNA: TGTGCCAGTAGTCGGACTACCAGCAATCAGCCCCAGCATTTT. This translates into CASSRTTSNQPQHF.

This chain joins TRBV3-1 (or the pseudogene TRBV3-2) and TRBJ2-7, with 12 bases identical to TRBD2. The CDR3 totals 16 residues. From germline, CDR1 is LGHDT and CDR2 YNNKEL (reference sequence). The ends lost 2 bases at V and 5 bases at J; junction bases unmatched: 7. In DNA form, the CDR3 reads TGTGCCAGCAGCCAATCTGGAAGACTAGCGGGAGACGAGCAGTACTTC. Amino acid sequence: CASSQSGRLAGDEQYF.

J is TRBJ2-4 and V is TRBV2; weak D call: TRBD2 (6 bases). The length of the CDR3 is 14 residues. V lost 3 bases and J lost 6, with 12 bases in between. Germline CDR1 reads SNHLY; CDR2 reads FYNNEI. CDR3 region: CASSDRGTINIQYF. The CDR3 nucleotides are TGTGCCAGCAGTGATCGGGGGACGATAAACATTCAGTACTTC.

This clone occurred a few times. This chain links TRBV5-1 with TRBJ2-7; 9 bases fit TRBD1. This CDR3 has 15 amino acids. V was pared by 0 bases and J by 3 bases, with 4 bases of the junction left unmatched. CDR1 is SGHRS and CDR2 is YFSETQ in the germline V gene. The DNA for the CDR3 is TGCGCCAGCAGCTTGGTACAGGGGGCACACTACGAGCAGTACTTC. As protein: CASSLVQGAHYEQYF.

This rearrangement joins TRBV5-4 to TRBJ2-5; the match to TRBD2 covers 9 bases. There are 17 residues in the CDR3. Trimming at V came to 4 bases and at J to 5 bases, leaving 15 bases not matched to a gene. Germline CDR1 SGHNT, CDR2 YYREEE (reference sequence). The DNA for the CDR3 is TGTGCCAGCAGCATACGACTAGCGGCCCTTCTGGGGGAGACCCAGTACTTC. It encodes CASSIRLAALLGETQYF.

V is TRBV5-1 and J is TRBJ1-1; D is possibly TRBD1 (5 bases). V gave up 0 bases and J gave up 0 bases, with 15 bases separating them. This CDR3 has 17 amino acids. Germline assignment: CDR1 SGHRS and CDR2 YFSETQ. The CDR3: CASSLDQPLGVNTEAFF. The CDR3 bases are TGCGCCAGCAGCTTGGATCAGCCTCTAGGGGTGAACACTGAAGCTTTCTTT.

The chain recombines TRBV27 with TRBJ1-6; TRBD1 matches at 10 bases. This CDR3 is 15 amino acids long. V lost 2 bases to trimming and J lost 9 bases; unmatched junction nucleotides: 4. Germline loops: CDR1 MNHEY, CDR2 SMNVEV (reference sequence). DNA for the CDR3: TGTGCCAGCAGTTTAGAGACAGGGGGCGGTTCACCCCTCCACTTT. Its protein is CASSLETGGGSPLHF.

The chain employs TRBV7-6 and TRBJ2-1; 7 nucleotides match TRBD2. The length of the CDR3 is 14 residues. Per the germline V gene, CDR1 is SGHVS and CDR2 is FNYEAQ. V lost 5 bases to trimming and J lost 8 bases; unmatched junction nucleotides: 9. The CDR3 region has the DNA TGTGCCAGCAGCGGACAACTAGCGAAGGATGAGCAGTTCTTC. Amino acids: CASSGQLAKDEQFF.

The rearrangement joins TRBV7-9 to TRBJ1-1; 7 nucleotides line up with TRBD1. Germline V gene lookup returns CDR1 SEHNR and CDR2 FQNEAQ (reference sequence). The trim removed 1 base at V and 1 base at J, leaving 9 bases unmatched. The length of the CDR3 is 17 residues. The CDR3 nucleotides read TGTGCCAGCAGCTTAGGACAGGGCGGCGGGACGAACACTGAAGCTTTCTTT. The encoded protein is CASSLGQGGGTNTEAFF.

The CDR3 loop is CASSPGLVGDTQYF. The CDR3 DNA reads as TGTGCCAGCAGCCCGGGACTAGTCGGAGATACGCAGTATTTT. V and J are TRBV11-3 and TRBJ2-3, with TRBD2 matching 8 bases. Germline CDR1 SGHNT, CDR2 YENEEA. J was trimmed by 5 bases and V by 5 bases; bases with no gene match: 6. CDR3 length equals 14 residues.

The genes are TRBV27 and TRBJ1-3, with 7 bases aligning to TRBD1. Trimming took 6 bases from V and 0 from J; bases not matched to a gene: 5. Germline loops: CDR1 MNHEY, CDR2 SMNVEV (reference sequence). The CDR3 has 15 residues. The CDR3 region has the DNA TGTGCCAGCAGGAGACAGGGCGACTCTGGAAACACCATATATTTT. As protein: CASRRQGDSGNTIYF.

The rearrangement links TRBV7-9 to TRBJ1-1; 8 bases match TRBD1. J was trimmed by 5 bases and V by 5 bases; bases with no gene match: 13. CDR1 SEHNR and CDR2 FQNEAQ come from the germline V gene (reference sequence). The CDR3 covers 16 residues. CDR3 region: CASSLRQGIYGTEAFF. CDR3 sequence (DNA): TGTGCCAGCAGCCTGCGACAGGGGATATACGGGACTGAAGCTTTCTTT.

V gene TRBV19 combines with J gene TRBJ1-1; 7 nucleotides align to TRBD1. Looked up from germline, CDR1 is LNHDA and CDR2 is SQIVND (reference sequence). Trimming cost V 5 bases and J 1 base; bases outside gene matches: 7. This CDR3 is 15 amino acids long. The CDR3 sequence is CASSRTGDRNTEAFF. CDR3 bases: TGTGCCAGTAGTCGGACTGGGGACAGGAACACTGAAGCTTTCTTT.

The rearrangement links TRBV5-6 to TRBJ2-1, with TRBD2 matching 7 bases. Germline CDR1 reads SGHDT; CDR2 reads YYEEEE. This CDR3 has 15 amino acids. The J segment lost 5 bases and the V segment lost 0 bases, leaving 5 bases of the junction unmatched. CDR3 nucleotides: TGTGCCAGCAGCTTGGTTATGGCGGGGGACAATGAGCAGTTCTTC. It yields the protein CASSLVMAGDNEQFF.

The V call is TRBV21-1, the J call TRBJ1-4; whether TRBD1, the table's D call, matches the DNA was not checked. TRBV21-1 represents a pseudogene. The CDR3 is 14 amino acids. This CDR3 is CARQRQATNEKLFF. The DNA for the CDR3 is TGTGCCAGGCAAAGACAGGCAACTAATGAAAAACTGTTTTTT.

This clone was seen a single time. This chain joins TRBV6-5 and TRBJ2-5, with 11 bases identical to TRBD2. V gave up 2 bases and J gave up 2 bases; unmatched junction bases: 4. Per the germline V gene, CDR1 is MNHEY and CDR2 is SVGAGI. The CDR3 is made up of 16 amino acids. The CDR3 DNA sequence: TGTGCCAGCAGTTACCCTCTAGCGGGGGGACAAGAGACCCAGTACTTC. It yields the protein CASSYPLAGGQETQYF.